Below, 20 T cell receptor beta chains from the same sample are listed, as sequenced in a study of blood T cell repertoires in COVID-19. Sequencing used immunoSEQ multiplex PCR; TCRdb keeps in-frame clones, though not all of them. Among some 88,000 clones listed, 86% were seen once. Source material: peripheral blood. These receptors all stem from a man aged 55 to 70 with acute or convalescent COVID-19.

V and J are TRBV6-2 or TRBV6-3 and TRBJ1-2; a possible D gene is TRBD1 (5 bases). Trimming took 6 bases from V and 5 from J, leaving 10 bases between them. CDR3 size: 12 residues. The germline gives CDR1 MNHEY, CDR2 SVGEGT. The CDR3, as DNA: TGTGCCAGCAGCCCCCGACAGTATGGCTACACCTTC. This gives the protein CASSPRQYGYTF.

This sequence joins TRBV4-1 and TRBJ2-7; TRBD2 matches 11 bases. CDR3 length: 15 amino acids. V gave up 4 bases and J gave up 3 bases; unmatched junction bases: 5. The germline CDR1 and CDR2 sequences are MGHRA and YSYEKL. CDR3 coding DNA: TGCGCCAGCAGCCTGGGACTAGCGGCAAGCTACGAGCAGTACTTC. This codes for CASSLGLAASYEQYF.

This chain joins TRBV18 and TRBJ1-1, with no clear D. V gave up 3 bases and J gave up 4 bases, with 12 bases separating them. There are 14 residues in the CDR3. Germline V lookup: CDR1 KGHSH, CDR2 LQKENI. The CDR3 DNA is TGTGCCAGCTCACCGGTCCTAAGCGGCACTGAAGCTTTCTTT. Translation gives CASSPVLSGTEAFF.

Here the CDR3 DNA reads TGTGCCAGCAGCTTGGCTTTGGGTCGGGGAAGCTCCTACAATGAGCAGTTCTTC. This codes for CASSLALGRGSSYNEQFF. V usage is TRBV5-6 and J usage is TRBJ2-1, with a weak D call TRBD2 (5 bases). Germline V gene lookup returns CDR1 SGHDT and CDR2 YYEEEE. V shed 0 bases and J shed 0 bases, with 16 bases lying between them. This CDR3 spans 18 amino acids.

This sequence joins TRBV6-4 and TRBJ2-2; tentative D call: TRBD1 (5 bases). The CDR3 spans 13 residues. Per germline, CDR1 MRHNA and CDR2 SNTAGT. Trimming pared 5 bases from V and 5 bases from J, leaving 9 bases between. The CDR3 bases are TGTGCCAGCAGTTTAGACAGAACCGGGGAGCTGTTTTTT. This codes for CASSLDRTGELFF.

V usage is TRBV11-2 and J usage is TRBJ1-6; D gene unclear. V gave up 2 bases and J gave up 3 bases, with 5 bases separating them. The germline V gene encodes CDR1 SGHAT and CDR2 FQNNGV. The CDR3 covers 14 residues. CDR3 coding DNA: TGTGCCAGCAGCTTACAGATCTATAATTCACCCCTCCACTTT. Residues: CASSLQIYNSPLHF.

The table lists this clone with a few counts. The V and J genes are TRBV11-3 and TRBJ1-6; D perhaps matches TRBD1 (5 bases). This CDR3 has 13 amino acids. Trimming pared 5 bases from V and 9 bases from J, leaving 11 bases between. Germline V lookup: CDR1 SGHNT, CDR2 YENEEA. The CDR3 sequence is CASSRGGTSPLHF. For the CDR3, the DNA is TGTGCCAGCAGCCGCGGGGGGACTTCACCCCTCCACTTT. The variable domain in full, with the rest retrieved from reference TRBV11-3 and TRBJ1-6, is EAGVVQSPRYKIIEKKQPVAFWCNPISGHNTLYWYLQNLGQGPELLIRYENEEAVDDSQLPKDRFSAERLKGVDSTLKIQPAELGDSAVYLCASSRGGTSPLHFGNGTRLTVT.

The gene calls are TRBV28 and TRBJ2-3; 9 bases match TRBD2. CDR1 is MDHEN and CDR2 is SYDVKM in the germline V gene. CDR3 length: 16 amino acids. V shed 5 bases, J shed 4 bases, and the junction held 10 bases outside the gene matches. The CDR3 nucleotides read TGTGCCAGCAGTACGAGGGGTAGCGGGAGCCCAGATACGCAGTATTTT. Protein: CASSTRGSGSPDTQYF. Based on the CDR3 plus reference TRBV28 and TRBJ2-3, the full variable domain is DVKVTQSSRYLVKRTGEKVFLECVQDMDHENMFWYRQDPGLGLRLIYFSYDVKMKEKGDIPEGYSVSREKKERFSLILESASTNQTSMYLCASSTRGSGSPDTQYFGPGTRLTVL.

This clone appeared a few times. The V call is TRBV5-1, the J call TRBJ2-7, with 7 bases identical to TRBD2. J was trimmed by 3 bases and V by 4 bases; bases with no gene match: 13. The CDR3 totals 16 residues. CDR1 SGHRS and CDR2 YFSETQ come from the germline V gene. CDR3 in DNA: TGCGCCAGCAGCGGGGGGGGACCGACAGCCCGCTACGAGCAGTACTTC. Protein product: CASSGGGPTARYEQYF.

The CDR3 loop reads CAWSEGTSGSYEQFF. The CDR3 coding sequence is TGTGCCTGGTCCGAGGGGACTAGCGGGAGCTATGAGCAGTTCTTC. The chain has TRBV30 and TRBJ2-1; 14 bases line up with TRBD2. The V gene's germline CDR1 is GTSNPN and CDR2 SVGIG (reference sequence). V lost 5 bases, J lost 8 bases, and 8 bases stayed unmatched. The CDR3 has 15 residues.

This chain connects TRBV6-6 to TRBJ1-1, with D unresolved. With 5 bases removed from V and 4 bases from J, the gap between germline ends came to 17 bases. Germline loops: CDR1 MNHNY, CDR2 SVGAGI (reference sequence). The CDR3 length is 15 residues. Here the CDR3 DNA reads TGTGCCAGCAGTCAACGACTGGACTTTCCCACTGAAGCTTTCTTT. It is translated as CASSQRLDFPTEAFF.

The chain recombines TRBV2 with TRBJ2-3; TRBD2 matches 7 bases. The germline V gene encodes CDR1 SNHLY and CDR2 FYNNEI. CDR3 length: 16 amino acids. V shed 5 bases and J 2 bases; nucleotides not matched to a gene: 10. The DNA of the CDR3 is TGTGCCAGCAGTCTCACTAGCGCCGAGGTCACAGATACGCAGTATTTT. The encoded protein is CASSLTSAEVTDTQYF.

The V gene is TRBV7-6, the J gene TRBJ2-7, with D unclear. The CDR3 has 16 residues. Germline CDR1 is SGHVS and CDR2 is FNYEAQ. Trimming cost V 1 base and J 0 bases, with 13 bases left between them. CDR3 sequence: CASSLGGSASSYEQYF. CDR3 coding DNA: TGTGCCAGCAGCTTAGGAGGCAGCGCGAGCTCCTACGAGCAGTACTTC.

The chain links TRBV19 to TRBJ1-6; the D gene is possibly TRBD1 (6 bases). The CDR3 is 17 residues long. Trimming cost V 5 bases and J 5 bases, with 19 bases left between them. The germline gives CDR1 LNHDA, CDR2 SQIVND (reference sequence). The CDR3 sequence: CASSPLRGASDNSPLHF. CDR3 in DNA: TGTGCCAGTAGTCCATTGCGGGGGGCCTCAGATAATTCACCCCTCCACTTT. Based on the CDR3 plus reference TRBV19 and TRBJ1-6, the full variable domain is DGGITQSPKYLFRKEGQNVTLSCEQNLNHDAMYWYRQDPGQGLRLIYYSQIVNDFQKGDIAEGYSVSREKKESFPLTVTSAQKNPTAFYLCASSPLRGASDNSPLHFGNGTRLTVT.

This clone has just a few counts. The rearrangement uses TRBV18 and TRBJ1-2; 7 nucleotides line up with TRBD1. The length of the CDR3 is 17 residues. From germline, CDR1 is KGHSH and CDR2 LQKENI. V lost 4 bases to trimming and J lost 6 bases; unmatched junction nucleotides: 17. CDR3 region: CASSHGTARITGNGYTF. The CDR3 DNA reads as TGTGCCAGCTCACACGGGACAGCCCGCATCACGGGTAATGGCTACACCTTC. Using reference TRBV18 and TRBJ1-2 for the parts outside the CDR3, the full variable domain is NAGVMQNPRHLVRRRGQEARLRCSPMKGHSHVYWYRQLPEEGLKFMVYLQKENIIDESGMPKERFSAEFPKEGPSILRIQQVVRGDSAAYFCASSHGTARITGNGYTFGSGTRLTVV.

The chain uses TRBV7-2 and TRBJ1-1; tentative D call: TRBD1 (5 bases). Germline CDR1 and CDR2: SGHTA and FQGNSA. This CDR3 comprises 18 residues. Trimming removed 1 base from V and 3 bases from J, with 21 bases in between. The CDR3, as DNA: TGTGCCAGCAGCTTAGTCTTAGCGGGACCCCAAAGGGACACTGAAGCTTTCTTT. Translated, it gives CASSLVLAGPQRDTEAFF.

The V gene is TRBV11-3, the J gene TRBJ2-7, with D unresolved. Between the trimmed V and J ends, which lost 5 bases and 6 bases, there was a span of 14 bases. Germline values: CDR1 SGHNT, CDR2 YENEEA. The CDR3 spans 13 residues. The CDR3 DNA reads TGTGCCAGCAGCAACTCAGGTTTTGGCGAGCAGTACTTC. Protein: CASSNSGFGEQYF.

The CDR3 DNA is TGTGCCTGGGCCCCACGAGGCGGCACTGAAGCTTTCTTT. Residues: CAWAPRGGTEAFF. The chain has TRBV30 and TRBJ1-1; D ambiguous. CDR3 size: 13 residues. Trimming cost V 5 bases and J 4 bases, with 14 bases left between them. Germline V lookup: CDR1 GTSNPN, CDR2 SVGIG (reference sequence).

The chain uses TRBV30 and TRBJ2-2; D may be TRBD1 (6 bases). Between the trimmed V and J ends, which lost 2 bases and 7 bases, there was a span of 11 bases. Germline CDR1 is GTSNPN and CDR2 is SVGIG (reference sequence). The CDR3 consists of 13 residues. CDR3 in amino acids: CAWSIQGFGELFF. CDR3 sequence (DNA): TGTGCCTGGAGTATACAGGGTTTCGGGGAGCTGTTTTTT. The complete variable domain, with remaining parts taken from reference TRBV30 and TRBJ2-2, reads SQTIHQWPATLVQPVGSPLSLECTVEGTSNPNLYWYRQAAGRGLQLLFYSVGIGQISSEVPQNLSASRPQDRQFILSSKKLLLSDSGFYLCAWSIQGFGELFFGEGSRLTVL.

J is TRBJ2-3 and V is TRBV19; 14 nucleotides agree with TRBD2. This CDR3 comprises 16 residues. V lost 10 bases, J lost 7 bases, and 13 bases stayed unmatched. Per the germline V gene, CDR1 is LNHDA and CDR2 is SQIVND (reference sequence). The CDR3 DNA follows: TGTGCCACCTATACCGGGACTAGCGGGAGTGTCAATACGCAGTATTTT. Translated, it gives CATYTGTSGSVNTQYF.